The 19 T cell receptor beta chains reported below all come from one sample, sequenced in a study of cytomegalovirus exposure and HLA in healthy donors. Amplification used 60 Vbeta primers and 13 Jbeta primers. The data were produced by immunoSEQ multiplex PCR, yet TCRdb's version contains in-frame clones alone and is incomplete. This table has tens of thousands of clones, 72% appearing once. Sequenced: PBMCs. These receptors were taken from a woman aged 40 to 50 in good health and CMV-seropositive.

This clone came up once. The rearrangement joins TRBV11-3 to TRBJ2-3; TRBD1 matches at 9 bases. Per the germline V gene, CDR1 is SGHNT and CDR2 is YENEEA. The CDR3 consists of 15 residues. The J segment lost 1 base and the V segment lost 2 bases, leaving 1 base of the junction unmatched. CDR3 region: CASSLRQGGTDTQYF. In nucleotides, the CDR3 is TGTGCCAGCAGCTTACGACAGGGGGGCACAGATACGCAGTATTTT.

The chain couples TRBV30 to TRBJ1-2; 8 nucleotides align to TRBD1. The germline V gene encodes CDR1 GTSNPN and CDR2 SVGIG (reference sequence). The CDR3 is 13 amino acids. Trimming at V came to 6 bases and at J to 2 bases, leaving 5 bases not matched to a gene. The CDR3 sequence: CACGQGLNYGYTF. CDR3 DNA sequence: TGTGCCTGCGGACAGGGCCTCAACTATGGCTACACCTTC.

In this sample, this clone is medium-sized. The CDR3 sequence is CASSDSAGPGNTIYF. The CDR3 DNA reads TGTGCCAGCAGTGACTCGGCAGGGCCTGGAAACACCATATATTTT. The chain employs TRBV6-4 and TRBJ1-3; weak D call: TRBD1 (5 bases). This CDR3 contains 15 residues. CDR1 is MRHNA and CDR2 is SNTAGT in the germline V gene. V shed 0 bases and J shed 2 bases, with 8 bases lying between them.

This sequence joins TRBV12-5 and TRBJ1-2; D is perhaps TRBD1 (5 bases). The germline V gene has CDR1 LGHNT and CDR2 FRNRAP. V was trimmed by 7 bases and J by 13 bases, leaving 19 bases between them. The CDR3 has 12 amino acids. The CDR3 DNA sequence: TGTGCTAGTGCCCTCGGGGGGGGAAGCTTCACCTTC. Translating gives CASALGGGSFTF.

The chain combines TRBV7-9 with TRBJ1-5, with 9 bases aligning to TRBD1. The ends lost 3 bases at V and 1 base at J; junction bases unmatched: 1. The CDR3 has 15 residues. Looked up from germline, CDR1 is SEHNR and CDR2 is FQNEAQ (reference sequence). For the CDR3, the DNA is TGTGCCAGCAGCTTTGGGACAGGGAGCAATCAGCCCCAGCATTTT. Amino acids: CASSFGTGSNQPQHF.

The chain joins TRBV4-1 to TRBJ2-7; D is unclear. The V gene's germline CDR1 is MGHRA and CDR2 YSYEKL. The CDR3 spans 16 residues. V was shortened by 0 bases and J by 0 bases, with 12 bases between the two germline ends. This chain's CDR3 is CASSQDPYSFSYEQYF. In DNA form, the CDR3 reads TGCGCCAGCAGCCAAGATCCTTACAGTTTCTCCTACGAGCAGTACTTC.

This chain links TRBV14 with TRBJ2-5; a possible D gene is TRBD1 (6 bases). This CDR3 region has 15 residues. CDR1 is SGHDN, CDR2 FVKESK, per germline. V lost 1 base and J lost 2, with 11 bases in between. CDR3 in amino acids: CASSQGIRGQETQYF. The CDR3 DNA sequence: TGTGCCAGCAGCCAAGGGATCAGGGGACAAGAGACCCAGTACTTC. Using reference TRBV14 and TRBJ2-5 for the parts outside the CDR3, the full variable domain is EAGVTQFPSHSVIEKGQTVTLRCDPISGHDNLYWYRRVMGKEIKFLLHFVKESKQDESGMPNNRFLAERTGGTYSTLKVQPAELEDSGVYFCASSQGIRGQETQYFGPGTRLLVL.

The genes are TRBV6-5 and TRBJ2-3; TRBD1 is a possible D gene (5 bases). The CDR3 sequence is 14 residues long. V was shortened by 4 bases and J by 1 base, with 9 bases between the two germline ends. Germline CDR1 is MNHEY and CDR2 is SVGAGI. Written as DNA, the CDR3 is TGTGCCAGCAGTTTTGGACACGGCACAGATACGCAGTATTTT. Encoded protein: CASSFGHGTDTQYF.

The chain carries TRBV5-1 and TRBJ2-1; D may be TRBD2 (6 bases). This CDR3 has 14 amino acids. Germline V gene data show CDR1 as SGHRS and CDR2 as YFSETQ. V lost 2 bases, J lost 2 bases, and 8 bases lay in between. CDR3 residues: CASSFSGTYNEQFF. As DNA, the CDR3 is TGCGCCAGCAGCTTTAGCGGCACCTACAATGAGCAGTTCTTC.

This sequence joins TRBV30 and TRBJ2-5, with D perhaps TRBD1 (6 bases). Germline assignment: CDR1 GTSNPN and CDR2 SVGIG (reference sequence). The CDR3 spans 12 residues. V dropped 8 bases and J dropped 5 bases, with 15 bases sitting between them. The chain's CDR3 is CAGRGQGETQYF. For the CDR3, the DNA is TGTGCCGGCCGCGGGCAGGGGGAGACCCAGTACTTC.

V gene TRBV5-1 combines with J gene TRBJ2-5; D is uncertain. Trimming took off 6 bases at V and 1 base at J, with 28 bases between the two ends. CDR1 SGHRS and CDR2 YFSETQ come from the germline V gene. The CDR3 length is 19 residues. The CDR3 DNA reads as TGCGCCAGCATGGAGAGCCGTGCCCTCACGATGTGGCCCCAAGAGACCCAGTACTTC. It encodes CASMESRALTMWPQETQYF. Full variable domain (outside the CDR3, taken from reference TRBV5-1 and TRBJ2-5): KAGVTQTPRYLIKTRGQQVTLSCSPISGHRSVSWYQQTPGQGLQFLFEYFSETQRNKGNFPGRFSGRQFSNSRSEMNVSTLELGDSALYLCASMESRALTMWPQETQYFGPGTRLLVL.

This chain links TRBV30 with TRBJ2-3, with D unresolved. Per the germline V gene, CDR1 is GTSNPN and CDR2 is SVGIG (reference sequence). Trimming took 0 bases from V and 0 from J, leaving 10 bases between them. The CDR3 contains 15 residues. The chain's CDR3 is CAWSVDISSTDTQYF. The CDR3 DNA follows: TGTGCCTGGAGTGTCGACATATCTAGCACAGATACGCAGTATTTT. Full variable domain (missing parts from reference TRBV30 and TRBJ2-3): SQTIHQWPATLVQPVGSPLSLECTVEGTSNPNLYWYRQAAGRGLQLLFYSVGIGQISSEVPQNLSASRPQDRQFILSSKKLLLSDSGFYLCAWSVDISSTDTQYFGPGTRLTVL.

This clone was observed a handful of times. V gene TRBV7-3 combines with J gene TRBJ1-4; D may be TRBD1 (6 bases). V was pared by 5 bases and J by 6 bases, with 13 bases between. CDR3 length equals 14 residues. In germline, CDR1 is SGHTA, CDR2 FQGTGA. The DNA for the CDR3 is TGTGCCAGCAGCCCGGGACATACTTATGAAAAACTGTTTTTT. The encoded protein is CASSPGHTYEKLFF.

This clone was detected a few times. The chain couples TRBV19 to TRBJ1-1; D may be TRBD1 (6 bases). V lost 8 bases and J lost 11, with 15 bases in between. The CDR3 covers 11 residues. Germline lookup yields CDR1 LNHDA and CDR2 SQIVND (reference sequence). CDR3 region: CASSLGRGAFF. DNA of the CDR3: TGTGCCAGTTCCCTTGGGAGGGGGGCTTTCTTT.

The chain carries TRBV27 and TRBJ1-2; 7 nucleotides agree with TRBD1. The V gene's germline CDR1 is MNHEY and CDR2 SMNVEV (reference sequence). The CDR3 sequence is 14 residues long. V gave up 7 bases and J gave up 4 bases; unmatched junction bases: 9. The CDR3 sequence: CASTNLGQPYGYTF. CDR3 DNA sequence: TGTGCCAGCACCAACCTGGGACAGCCCTATGGCTACACCTTC.

The J gene is TRBJ2-2, the V gene TRBV2, with a possible D match to TRBD2 (5 bases). V was cut by 6 bases and J by 5 bases, with 13 bases left in between. The CDR3 spans 14 residues. Germline V gene data show CDR1 as SNHLY and CDR2 as FYNNEI. DNA of the CDR3: TGTGCCAGCAGCAATCCACCGGGGACCGGGGAGCTGTTTTTT. Its translation: CASSNPPGTGELFF.

V is TRBV5-6 and J is TRBJ1-2, with TRBD1 as a possible D gene (6 bases). Germline V gives CDR1 SGHDT, CDR2 YYEEEE. V was trimmed by 9 bases and J by 8 bases, leaving 20 bases between them. The CDR3 loop spans 13 amino acids. CDR3 amino acids: CATTTGRKDGYTF. CDR3 nucleotide sequence: TGTGCCACCACGACAGGTAGGAAAGACGGCTACACCTTC.

CDR3 bases: TGTGCCAGCTCTAAAGGACAGGGGGCGCCCGGGACTGAAGCTTTCTTT. Its protein product is CASSKGQGAPGTEAFF. The chain joins TRBV6-6 to TRBJ1-1; 11 nucleotides match TRBD1. The junction had 13 bases not matched to a gene; V was cut back by 8 bases and J by 5 bases. Germline CDR1 MNHNY, CDR2 SVGAGI (reference sequence). The CDR3 totals 16 residues.

This clone was seen just once. The chain employs TRBV29-1 and TRBJ2-3; TRBD1 might be the D (6 bases). The CDR3 sequence is 13 residues long. Trimming shortened V by 4 bases and J by 3 bases, and 11 bases separated the two germline ends. Germline CDR1 is SQVTM and CDR2 is ANQGSEA. In DNA, the CDR3 is TGCAGCGTTGGGGCAGGGGAGACAGATACGCAGTATTTT. It translates to CSVGAGETDTQYF.